These 30 T cell receptor beta chains were all obtained from the same sample, sequenced in a study of blood T cells in healthy people across ages. A second PCR, run for about 7 to 11 cycles, used a sample-barcoded 5' primer plus a J-beta primer mix. TCRdb redid the calling of the 5' RACE reads with MiXCR, one entry per CDR3 protein. The sample has about 290,000 distinct CDR3 sequences; less than 30% are singletons. The sequenced material came from blood. Receptors were obtained from a woman in her 70s in good health.

This clonotype has just a few counts. The rearrangement joins TRBV2 to TRBJ1-1, with 7 bases fitting TRBD1. This CDR3 has 14 residues. Unmatched junction bases numbered 8, after V lost 6 bases and J lost 4 bases. Looked up from germline, CDR1 is SNHLY and CDR2 is FYNNEI. The CDR3 nucleotides read TGTGCCAGCAGGGAGACAGGGCAGGGCACTGAAGCTTTCTTT. This gives the protein CASRETGQGTEAFF.

This clonotype was counted a few times. This chain joins TRBV7-9 and TRBJ2-7; D is possibly TRBD1 (5 bases). Trimming cost V 0 bases and J 4 bases, with 16 bases left between them. Germline CDR1 and CDR2: SEHNR and FQNEAQ (reference sequence). CDR3 length: 16 amino acids. CDR3: CASSLAGQISRYEQYF. The CDR3 DNA is TGTGCCAGCAGCTTAGCAGGACAAATATCAAGATACGAGCAGTACTTC.

V usage is TRBV27 and J usage is TRBJ2-7; 10 nucleotides match TRBD2. V was clipped by 4 bases and J by 2 bases; unmatched bases: 5. This CDR3 contains 15 residues. Germline V gene lookup returns CDR1 MNHEY and CDR2 SMNVEV (reference sequence). The CDR3 protein is CASSSRTSGPYEQYF. The DNA of the CDR3 is TGTGCCAGCAGTTCAAGGACTAGCGGACCCTACGAGCAGTACTTC.

This clonotype showed up just a few times. J is TRBJ2-5 and V is TRBV7-8; no clear D gene. Trimming removed 5 bases at V and 2 bases at J, with 12 bases between. From germline, CDR1 is SGHVS and CDR2 FQNEAQ. CDR3 size: 14 residues. CDR3 amino acids: CASSPQDIQETQYF. The CDR3 DNA reads TGTGCCAGCAGCCCCCAAGACATACAAGAGACCCAGTACTTC.

The V gene is TRBV5-1, the J gene TRBJ2-7, with D possibly being TRBD1 (6 bases). There are 15 residues in the CDR3. Trimming took off 0 bases at V and 3 bases at J, with 13 bases between the two ends. Germline assignment: CDR1 SGHRS and CDR2 YFSETQ. The CDR3 here is CASSLESRGSYEQYF. The DNA of the CDR3 is TGCGCCAGCAGCTTGGAATCCAGGGGAAGCTACGAGCAGTACTTC.

There are a few counts of this clonotype. The V and J genes are TRBV7-2 and TRBJ2-3; possible D gene TRBD2, 5 bases. Germline lookup yields CDR1 SGHTA and CDR2 FQGNSA. This CDR3 spans 14 amino acids. The V gene lost 5 bases and the J gene lost 1 base, with 10 bases spanning the gap. The CDR3 region has the DNA TGTGCCAGCAGCCCGAGCGGCCGCACAGATACGCAGTATTTT. Amino acids: CASSPSGRTDTQYF. Supplemented by reference TRBV7-2 and TRBJ2-3, the full variable domain reads GAGVSQSPSNKVTEKGKDVELRCDPISGHTALYWYRQSLGQGLEFLIYFQGNSAPDKSGLPSDRFSAERTGGSVSTLTIQRTQQEDSAVYLCASSPSGRTDTQYFGPGTRLTVL.

This clonotype has just a few counts. The V and J genes are TRBV6-6 and TRBJ2-7; D may be TRBD1 or TRBD2 (5 bases each). This CDR3 has 14 residues. The germline V gene has CDR1 MNHNY and CDR2 SVGAGI (reference sequence). Trimming stripped 5 bases from V and 6 bases from J, with 17 bases between. The CDR3 DNA reads as TGTGCCAGCAGTAGCCGTTGGGGGAGCTCCGAGCAGTACTTC. Protein product: CASSSRWGSSEQYF.

The rearrangement joins TRBV29-1 to TRBJ1-2, with D possibly TRBD1 on 5 matching bases. With 6 bases removed from V and 4 bases from J, the gap between germline ends came to 24 bases. Germline V gene lookup returns CDR1 SQVTM and CDR2 ANQGSEA. The CDR3 is 16 residues long. The CDR3 DNA is TGCAGCGTACTGAATGCCGCCCCGGGACGGAGCTATGGCTACACCTTC. Translated, it gives CSVLNAAPGRSYGYTF. Complete variable domain (other parts from reference TRBV29-1 and TRBJ1-2): SAVISQKPSRDICQRGTSLTIQCQVDSQVTMMFWYRQQPGQSLTLIATANQGSEATYESGFVIDKFPISRPNLTFSTLTVSNMSPEDSSIYLCSVLNAAPGRSYGYTFGSGTRLTVV.

This clonotype was observed a handful of times. An end of the junction does not agree with germline; a read error may underlie this. The V call is TRBV12-3 or TRBV12-4, the J call TRBJ2-5; 8 positions match TRBD2. The CDR3 is 14 amino acids. CDR3 loop: CASSIAGRGETQYF. DNA for the CDR3: TGTGCCAGCAGTATAGCGGGAAGGGGGGAGACCCAGTACTTC.

J is TRBJ2-7 and V is TRBV24-1; perhaps TRBD2 as D (6 bases). Trimming removed 2 bases at V and 5 bases at J, with 15 bases between. Germline V lookup: CDR1 KGHDR, CDR2 SFDVKD. CDR3 length: 15 amino acids. The CDR3 DNA reads TGTGCCACCAGTGATTCAGGAGGGGTCCGGGACGAGCAGTACTTC. Translating it yields CATSDSGGVRDEQYF.

J is TRBJ2-7 and V is TRBV20-1; perhaps TRBD1 as D (5 bases). Trimming stripped 5 bases from V and 2 bases from J, with 19 bases between. The CDR3 totals 15 residues. CDR1 is DFQATT and CDR2 is SNEGSKA in the germline V gene (reference sequence). CDR3 DNA: TGCAGTGCTGTCCCCCTAGTAGACAGACCCTACGAGCAGTACTTC. As protein: CSAVPLVDRPYEQYF.

V is TRBV7-2 and J is TRBJ2-4, with 9 positions matching TRBD1. Germline assignment: CDR1 SGHTA and CDR2 FQGNSA. The length of the CDR3 is 14 residues. Trimming removed 5 bases from V and 7 bases from J; junction bases left unmatched: 6. CDR3 nucleotides: TGTGCCAGCAGCCCGGGACAGGGTCGGAACATTCAGTACTTC. Its protein product is CASSPGQGRNIQYF. Complete variable domain (other parts from reference TRBV7-2 and TRBJ2-4): GAGVSQSPSNKVTEKGKDVELRCDPISGHTALYWYRQSLGQGLEFLIYFQGNSAPDKSGLPSDRFSAERTGGSVSTLTIQRTQQEDSAVYLCASSPGQGRNIQYFGAGTRLSVL.

This clonotype appeared a few times. This chain connects TRBV7-9 to TRBJ1-1; 9 bases align to TRBD1. CDR3 length equals 14 residues. Germline CDR1 and CDR2: SEHNR and FQNEAQ (reference sequence). With 5 bases clipped from V and 4 bases from J, the junction kept 5 bases outside the gene matches. The CDR3 loop reads CASSTRQGGTEAFF. In DNA form, the CDR3 reads TGTGCCAGCAGCACTAGACAGGGGGGCACTGAAGCTTTCTTT. Full variable domain (rest looked up from reference TRBV7-9 and TRBJ1-1): DTGVSQNPRHKITKRGQNVTFRCDPISEHNRLYWYRQTLGQGPEFLTYFQNEAQLEKSRLLSDRFSAERPKGSFSTLEIQRTEQGDSAMYLCASSTRQGGTEAFFGQGTRLTVV.

This clonotype occurred a few times. V and J are TRBV27 and TRBJ1-3; 8 bases agree with TRBD1. Trimming at V came to 9 bases and at J to 2 bases, leaving 9 bases not matched to a gene. This CDR3 region has 15 residues. Germline CDR1 reads MNHEY; CDR2 reads SMNVEV (reference sequence). CDR3 coding DNA: TGTGCCAGGAATATAGACAGGGGAGCTGGAAACACCATATATTTT. Its translation is CARNIDRGAGNTIYF.

There are many counts of this clonotype. The rearrangement uses TRBV7-9 and TRBJ2-2; D is unresolved. The germline V gene has CDR1 SEHNR and CDR2 FQNEAQ (reference sequence). The CDR3 sequence is 12 residues long. V was trimmed by 4 bases and J by 3 bases, leaving 3 bases between them. The CDR3 reads CASSYYTGELFF. CDR3 DNA sequence: TGTGCCAGCAGCTACTACACCGGGGAGCTGTTTTTT.

The rearrangement joins TRBV7-8 to TRBJ2-4; D gene uncertain. The CDR3 covers 14 residues. From germline, CDR1 is SGHVS and CDR2 FQNEAQ. Between the trimmed V and J ends, which lost 5 bases and 4 bases, there was a span of 12 bases. CDR3 region: CASSPAVTKNIQYF. Here the CDR3 DNA reads TGTGCCAGCAGCCCAGCCGTGACTAAAAACATTCAGTACTTC.

Ten or more counts support this clonotype. The chain employs TRBV4-2 and TRBJ2-5; the D gene is possibly TRBD1 (5 bases). The CDR3 spans 15 residues. CDR1 LGHNA and CDR2 YNFKEQ come from the germline V gene. V shed 1 base and J shed 0 bases, with 9 bases lying between them. The CDR3 sequence: CASSQGGQHQETQYF. The CDR3 bases are TGTGCCAGCAGCCAAGGGGGCCAACACCAAGAGACCCAGTACTTC.

The chain couples TRBV20-1 to TRBJ2-4; 7 bases align to TRBD1. The V and J ends lost 6 bases and 0 bases, in that order; junction bases with no gene match: 17. This CDR3 contains 18 residues. CDR1 is DFQATT and CDR2 is SNEGSKA in the germline V gene (reference sequence). In DNA form, the CDR3 reads TGCAGTGCGAGACCTTCAGGGGGAAGCCCCCTAGCCAAAAACATTCAGTACTTC. Its translation: CSARPSGGSPLAKNIQYF.

In this sample, this clonotype turned up a few times. The rearrangement joins TRBV28 to TRBJ1-2; TRBD1 is a possible D gene (6 bases). V was shortened by 3 bases and J by 9 bases, with 17 bases between the two germline ends. Germline lookup yields CDR1 MDHEN and CDR2 SYDVKM. This CDR3 is built from 14 residues. CDR3 amino acids: CASSLGAVGDRYTF. CDR3 in DNA: TGTGCCAGCAGTTTGGGGGCGGTTGGGGACCGCTACACCTTC.

This clonotype was counted only a few times. The genes are TRBV10-3 and TRBJ1-1; D is possibly TRBD1 (5 bases). Trimming pared 6 bases from V and 5 bases from J, leaving 13 bases between. The germline gives CDR1 ENHRY, CDR2 SYGVKD. CDR3 length: 13 residues. CDR3 protein: CAISSGTGTEAFF. The DNA for the CDR3 is TGTGCCATCAGCTCAGGGACGGGGACTGAAGCTTTCTTT.

The rearrangement joins TRBV6-2 or TRBV6-3 to TRBJ2-1; a weak D match, TRBD2 (5 bases). The CDR3 is 15 residues long. The V gene lost 1 base and the J gene lost 4 bases, with 11 bases spanning the gap. The germline V gene encodes CDR1 MNHEY and CDR2 SVGEGT. CDR3 sequence reads: CASSYLVASYNEQFF. The DNA of the CDR3 is TGTGCCAGCAGTTACTTGGTAGCGTCGTACAATGAGCAGTTCTTC.

This clonotype was counted at least ten times. The DNA of the CDR3 is TGTGCCAGCAGCCATTCTCTGGCAGGAGTCAGTCAGCCCCAGCATTTT. Amino acid sequence: CASSHSLAGVSQPQHF. This chain connects TRBV3-1 to TRBJ1-5; no clear D. V shed 3 bases and J shed 6 bases, with 18 bases lying between them. Germline loops: CDR1 LGHDT, CDR2 YNNKEL (reference sequence). The CDR3 totals 16 residues.

A note on this clonotype: A read error may account for a junction end that differs from germline. The chain has TRBV5-6 and TRBJ2-7; no reliable D call. The CDR3 loop spans 14 amino acids. Looked up from germline, CDR1 is SGHDT and CDR2 is YYEEEE. The CDR3 DNA is TGTACCAGCAGCTTCGAGACTGAGCTAGACGAGCAGTACTTC. Translated, it gives CTSSFETELDEQYF.

This clonotype was found many times. V gene TRBV6-6 combines with J gene TRBJ1-5; 8 nucleotides agree with TRBD1. The CDR3 consists of 15 residues. With 2 bases clipped from V and 2 bases from J, the junction kept 2 bases outside the gene matches. Looked up from germline, CDR1 is MNHNY and CDR2 is SVGAGI (reference sequence). This CDR3 reads CASSYGQGGNQPQHF. The CDR3 bases are TGTGCCAGCAGTTACGGACAGGGAGGCAATCAGCCCCAGCATTTT.

This clonotype was observed a few times. The chain carries TRBV2 and TRBJ1-5; TRBD1 agrees at 8 bases. Germline CDR1 reads SNHLY; CDR2 reads FYNNEI. The CDR3 is made up of 15 amino acids. Losses at the gene ends were 6 bases for V and 1 base for J; bases not matched to a gene: 5. The CDR3 DNA reads as TGTGCCAGCAGGAAGACAGGGGTGAGCAATCAGCCCCAGCATTTT. Protein product: CASRKTGVSNQPQHF. Full variable domain (outside the CDR3, taken from reference TRBV2 and TRBJ1-5): EPEVTQTPSHQVTQMGQEVILRCVPISNHLYFYWYRQILGQKVEFLVSFYNNEISEKSEIFDDQFSVERPDGSNFTLKIRSTKLEDSAMYFCASRKTGVSNQPQHFGDGTRLSIL.

This clonotype was detected only a few times. This chain connects TRBV28 to TRBJ2-5; TRBD1 agrees at 7 bases. The junction had 16 bases not matched to a gene; V was cut back by 3 bases and J by 9 bases. The CDR3 is made up of 16 amino acids. The germline gives CDR1 MDHEN, CDR2 SYDVKM. CDR3 amino acids: CASSLNGQVQISAQYF. The CDR3 region has the DNA TGTGCCAGCAGTTTGAACGGACAGGTACAGATATCGGCCCAGTACTTC.

This clonotype was counted a few times. V is TRBV6-1 and J is TRBJ2-3; no definite D call. CDR1 and CDR2 from the germline V gene are MNHNS and SASEGT. This CDR3 is built from 13 residues. DNA for the CDR3: TGTGCTACCGGGCTGGCTTGGACAGATACGCAGTATTTT. Translating gives CATGLAWTDTQYF.

The table lists this clonotype with a few counts. The rearrangement joins TRBV27 to TRBJ1-4; D perhaps matches TRBD1 (5 bases). This CDR3 is built from 14 residues. Per germline, CDR1 MNHEY and CDR2 SMNVEV (reference sequence). Trimming took off 3 bases at V and 7 bases at J, with 12 bases between the two ends. The DNA for the CDR3 is TGTGCCAGCAGTTTGGCGGGGGGTGGTGAAAAACTGTTTTTT. Amino acids: CASSLAGGGEKLFF. Looking up the rest from reference TRBV27 and TRBJ1-4 gives the full variable domain: EAQVTQNPRYLITVTGKKLTVTCSQNMNHEYMSWYRQDPGLGLRQIYYSMNVEVTDKGDVPEGYKVSRKEKRNFPLILESPSPNQTSLYFCASSLAGGGEKLFFGSGTQLSVL.

The chain combines TRBV29-1 with TRBJ1-2; the D is unclear. The CDR3 is 12 residues long. Germline values: CDR1 SQVTM, CDR2 ANQGSEA. Trimming removed 5 bases at V and 3 bases at J, with 10 bases between. CDR3 sequence: CSVSSDYYGYTF. The CDR3 DNA reads TGCAGCGTTTCCAGCGACTACTATGGCTACACCTTC.

This chain links TRBV12-5 with TRBJ2-1; 9 bases fit TRBD2. The CDR3 totals 15 residues. J gave up 6 bases and V 1 base, and 4 bases lay outside the gene matches. Germline CDR1 reads LGHNT; CDR2 reads FRNRAP. CDR3 amino acids: CASGLGTSAFNEQFF. CDR3 nucleotides: TGTGCTAGTGGTTTGGGGACTAGCGCTTTCAATGAGCAGTTCTTC. Looking up the rest from reference TRBV12-5 and TRBJ2-1 gives the full variable domain: DARVTQTPRHKVTEMGQEVTMRCQPILGHNTVFWYRQTMMQGLELLAYFRNRAPLDDSGMPKDRFSAEMPDATLATLKIQPSEPRDSAVYFCASGLGTSAFNEQFFGPGTRLTVL.